This T cell receptor beta chain emerged from a study of shared clonotypes between healthy human individuals. Overall study context: The study used three CD4 naive, three CD4 memory, two CD8 naive and one CD8 memory plate per donor. Overall study findings and caveats: Memory subsets generally showed lower estimated richness than naive subsets. With a handful of donors compared, around 5% of naive CD4 clonotypes were shared.

As regards this clone: No antigen is known for it.

The CDR3 length is 13 residues. CDR1 and CDR2 from the germline V gene are LNHDA and SQIVND (reference sequence). The J segment lost 9 bases and the V segment lost 1 base, leaving 3 bases of the junction unmatched. Study donors comprised healthy, HIV-negative adults devoid of recent acute infection or vaccination. The method was immunoSEQ multiplex PCR; TCRdb's version includes in-frame clones alone and lacks a portion of them. Among some 2,500,000 clones, about 90% were seen once, and the ten largest hold approximately 0.41%. The TCR sequence derives from a man in his late teens or twenties in good health. Some clones in this sample may be carry-over from other donors' samples. Source material: naive CD4+ T cells from PBMCs. Subset of the sample: CD45RA+ positively selected. The chain joins TRBV19 to TRBJ2-1, with 7 bases aligning to TRBD2. Here the CDR3 DNA reads TGTGCCAGTAGTATAGGGACTAGGGGTGAGCAGTTCTTC. Amino acids: CASSIGTRGEQFF.